This T cell receptor beta chain was identified during a study of Ad26.COV2.S vaccination and SARS-CoV-2 variants. Study-level background: Ad26.COV2.S was injected intramuscularly once or twice, 56 days apart. Regarding the study as a whole: Participants in the vaccine arm had higher spike-specific TCR breadth; placebo recipients had lower.

The CDR3 consists of 16 residues. The germline gives CDR1 SGHTA, CDR2 FQGNSA. Trimming cost V 5 bases and J 0 bases, with 14 bases left between them. Regarding treatment: around 19 received Ad26.COV2.S at low or high dose, single or two shots; a few received placebo; per-sample allocation not given. The study sampled participants on day 63 after the first vaccine or placebo injection. Built on an Ad26 vector, the vaccine expressed Wuhan-strain SARS-CoV-2 spike. In regard to this clone: What it binds is not known.

The repertoire was sequenced with immunoSEQ multiplex PCR; TCRdb's copy has only in-frame clones and lacks some. Of roughly 400,000 clones in the sample, around 92% are singletons; the top ten hold less than 2%. This clonotype originated in a person aged 18 to 59 who received the Ad26.COV2.S COVID-19 vaccine or a placebo. The J gene is TRBJ1-5, the V gene TRBV7-2; no clear D. This material consisted of peripheral blood, taken in a trial of Ad26.COV2.S vaccine versus placebo. CDR3 sequence: CASSPDRPHSNQPQHF. The CDR3 nucleotides are TGTGCCAGCAGCCCCGACCGGCCCCATAGCAATCAGCCCCAGCATTTT.